This TCR beta chain was obtained from a study of cytotoxic CD8 clonotypes in ibrutinib-treated CLL. Study-level background: Specimens for response were gathered following a median around eleven months of therapy, spanning 6 to 36.

Sequencing was performed with immunoSEQ multiplex PCR; in TCRdb, only in-frame clones are kept and a portion is missing. The sample lists 25,000 to 30,000 clones; roughly 59% were seen once. Trimming at V came to 6 bases and at J to 10 bases, leaving 14 bases not matched to a gene. The CDR3 extends over 15 amino acids. CDR1 is SGHDT, CDR2 YYEEEE, per germline. This chain links TRBV5-6 with TRBJ2-1; 9 bases fit TRBD2. The receptor was derived from a human donor with chronic lymphocytic leukemia. Sequenced material: PBMCs, taken before ibrutinib treatment. The CDR3 here is CASTIAGTSRREQFF. The DNA for the CDR3 is TGTGCCAGCACCATAGCCGGGACTAGCAGAAGGGAGCAGTTCTTC.